This T cell receptor beta chain was recovered during a study of blood T cell repertoires in COVID-19. TCRdb's copy holds only in-frame clones and misses some; the assay was immunoSEQ multiplex PCR. In the table there are roughly 340,000 clones, around 87% of which are singletons. Germline CDR1 and CDR2: MGHRA and YSYEKL. V lost 1 base and J lost 6, with 10 bases in between. The length of the CDR3 is 13 residues. The sequenced sample consisted of PBMCs or T cells enriched from blood (not recorded which). The source of this sequence is a man aged 35 to 55 in a cohort exposed to, infected with or recovered from COVID-19 (not recorded which). The rearrangement joins TRBV4-1 to TRBJ2-7; weak D call: TRBD1 (5 bases). CDR3: CASSQGQGSEQYF. The CDR3 DNA reads as TGCGCCAGCAGCCAAGGCCAGGGTAGCGAGCAGTACTTC.